This T cell receptor (beta chain) was recorded in a study of OX40 agonist ivuxolimab in advanced cancers. For the study at large: Patients assigned to dose escalation were diagnosed with hepatocellular carcinoma, melanoma, renal cell or head and neck cancer. Of the patients, three showed partial responses, one with hepatocellular carcinoma and two with cutaneous melanoma.

CDR1 is SGHRS and CDR2 is YFSETQ in the germline V gene. The CDR3 sequence is 15 residues long. Unmatched junction bases numbered 8, after V lost 4 bases and J lost 9 bases. Points from the study as a whole: Among the lowest peripheral clonal expansion occurred in 0.1-3.0 mg/kg partial responders.

Notes on this clone: Its antigen remains unidentified.

Assay used: immunoSEQ multiplex PCR; TCRdb lists only in-frame clones, some missing. The repertoire holds about 40,000 clones, approximately 90% seen once, with roughly 4.5% in the top ten. This chain uses TRBV5-1 with TRBJ2-1, with TRBD2 matching 12 bases. The TCR originated in an adult with an advanced solid tumor such as melanoma, head and neck, liver or kidney cancer. The sequences come from CD4+ or CD8+ T cells sorted from blood, collected in a trial of the OX40 agonist ivuxolimab. Here the CDR3 DNA reads TGCGCCAGCAGCATTCTAGCGGGAGGGTCTGGTGAGCAGTTCTTC. Translation: CASSILAGGSGEQFF.